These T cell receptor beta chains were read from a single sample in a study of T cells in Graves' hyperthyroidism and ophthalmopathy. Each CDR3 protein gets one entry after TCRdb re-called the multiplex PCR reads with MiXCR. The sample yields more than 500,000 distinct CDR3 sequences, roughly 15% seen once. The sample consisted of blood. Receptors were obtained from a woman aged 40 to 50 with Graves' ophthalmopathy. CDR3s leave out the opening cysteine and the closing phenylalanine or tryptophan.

ASSPQRGLSEQY TRBV7-2
ASGQHMNTEAF TRBV27
ASKDRFYQETQY TRBV27
ASSSTKWNTEAF TRBV7-9
ASLAGESYEQY TRBV6-2/TRBV6-3
ASSPMGQGDYGYT TRBV9
ASRAGTSSSAQY TRBV2
ASSPYSGGNYGYT TRBV28
IARSRGGVSQETQY TRBV20-1
ASTGNGEDSPLH TRBV7-9
ASSLRGGDAF TRBV27